This T cell receptor (beta chain) was identified during a study of shared clonotypes between healthy human individuals. Study outcomes and limitations: Clonotypes shared by all four donors outscored non-shared clonotypes in generation probability.

Comment on this clone: Its antigen is undetermined.

Using immunoSEQ multiplex PCR, the repertoire was profiled, and TCRdb retains in-frame clones only, with some absent. This sample has roughly 2,500,000 clones, with over 85% found just once. V dropped 6 bases and J dropped 1; count of bases not matched to a gene: 5. Germline-derived CDR1 and CDR2 are LNHDA and SQIVND (reference sequence). CDR3 length: 15 residues. The clonotype comes from a man between 18 and 35 years old in good health. Some clones in this sample may be carry-over from other donors' samples. The rearrangement joins TRBV19 to TRBJ2-2, with 7 nucleotides matching TRBD1. The sequenced sample was naive CD4+ T cells from PBMCs. Subset reported: CD45RA+ positively selected. CDR3 in DNA: TGTGCCAGTAGACAGGGGTCATTGAACACCGGGGAGCTGTTTTTT. This codes for CASRQGSLNTGELFF.